Listed below are T cell receptor beta chains from one sample, sequenced in a study of blood T cell repertoires in COVID-19. Assay used: immunoSEQ multiplex PCR; TCRdb lists only in-frame clones, some missing. The table has fewer than 250,000 clones, around 87% seen once; the top ten hold roughly 3%. The sequenced sample consisted of peripheral blood. The receptors stem from a man aged 55 to 70 with acute or convalescent COVID-19. Both conserved end residues are part of each CDR3. Each record gives: CDR3 protein, CDR3 DNA, J gene, clone size, D gene, V gene. The D gene is left open where the match is weak. Part of the rows lack a size; the others show once, few, many or a class for expanded clones.

CDR3: CASISSLGQPYGYTF
DNA: TGTGCCAGCATCTCATCTTTGGGACAGCCCTATGGCTACACCTTC
J: TRBJ1-2
size: once
D: TRBD1
V: TRBV3-1/TRBV3-2

CDR3: CASSLTGDEQFF
DNA: TGTGCCAGCAGCTTAACGGGGGACGAGCAGTTCTTC
J: TRBJ2-1
size: few
D: -
V: TRBV7-9

CDR3: CASSFQGPETQYF
DNA: TGCGCCAGCAGTTTCCAGGGTCCGGAGACCCAGTACTTC
J: TRBJ2-5
size: -
D: -
V: TRBV5-1

CDR3: CASSSGQGAEAFF
DNA: TGTGCCAGCAGCTCGGGACAGGGTGCTGAAGCTTTCTTT
J: TRBJ1-1
size: -
D: TRBD1
V: TRBV11-3

CDR3: CASSIFKIAYNSPLHF
DNA: TGTGCCAGCAGTATTTTCAAGATAGCGTATAATTCACCCCTCCACTTT
J: TRBJ1-6
size: -
D: -
V: TRBV2

CDR3: CASSLRVYNEQFF
DNA: TGTGCCAGCAGCCTCAGGGTCTACAATGAGCAGTTCTTC
J: TRBJ2-1
size: -
D: -
V: TRBV6-5

CDR3: CAWTPRGTEAFF
DNA: TGTGCCTGGACCCCCAGGGGGACTGAAGCTTTCTTT
J: TRBJ1-1
size: -
D: TRBD1
V: TRBV30

CDR3: CASSLGGATTTNSPLHF
DNA: TGTGCCAGCAGTTTGGGTGGGGCAACAACTACGAATTCACCCCTCCACTTT
J: TRBJ1-6
size: once
D: -
V: TRBV2

CDR3: CASSQDLISGGGRETQYF
DNA: TGTGCCAGCAGCCAAGATCTAATTAGCGGGGGCGGGCGAGAGACCCAGTACTTC
J: TRBJ2-5
size: -
D: TRBD2
V: TRBV4-2

CDR3: CASRSKRHPGDRANLLFF
DNA: TGTGCAAGTCGCTCGAAGAGGCACCCCGGGGACAGGGCTAACCTACTGTTTTTT
J: TRBJ1-4
size: -
D: -
V: TRBV12-2

CDR3: CASSLDIPNTGELFF
DNA: TGTGCCAGCAGCCTCGACATCCCGAACACCGGGGAGCTGTTTTTT
J: TRBJ2-2
size: -
D: -
V: TRBV6-5

CDR3: CASSPTWNTEAFF
DNA: TGTGCCAGCAGCCCGACTTGGAACACTGAAGCTTTCTTT
J: TRBJ1-1
size: -
D: -
V: TRBV5-4

CDR3: CASSLSYTGSSYNSPLHF
DNA: TGTGCCAGCAGTTTATCGTATACAGGGAGCTCCTATAATTCACCCCTCCACTTT
J: TRBJ1-6
size: -
D: -
V: TRBV27

CDR3: CASTPGGEGKYSNQPQHF
DNA: TGTGCCAGTACCCCCGGAGGGGAGGGAAAATACAGCAATCAGCCCCAGCATTTT
J: TRBJ1-5
size: -
D: -
V: TRBV19

CDR3: CASSLAGGSPLHF
DNA: TGTGCCAGCAGCTTGGCCGGGGGTTCACCCCTCCACTTT
J: TRBJ1-6
size: -
D: -
V: TRBV7-2